This TCR beta chain was documented in a study of CD8+ T cells in alopecia areata. Following RNA extraction, reverse transcription yielded cDNA that acted as the sequencing template. Method: immunoSEQ multiplex PCR; TCRdb's copy keeps in-frame clones and lacks some. The profile shows approximately 180,000 clones, under 80% of them singletons. Treatment meaning: oral pan-JAK inhibitor, 5-10 mg twice daily. Germline CDR1 SGHTA, CDR2 FQGNSA. The CDR3 is 13 amino acids. V lost 5 bases to trimming and J lost 2 bases, with 10 bases between them. The sample consisted of CD4+ T cells sorted from blood, taken at approximately week 49, from a patient treated with tofacitinib. V gene TRBV7-2 combines with J gene TRBJ2-7; D remains unclear. This receptor was taken from a human donor with alopecia areata. In DNA, the CDR3 is TGTGCCAGCAGCCGACCGCCTGCCTACGAGCAGTACTTC. As protein: CASSRPPAYEQYF.